This T cell receptor (beta chain) was identified during a study of identical twins (dated by TCRdb to the mid-2010s). With regard to the full study: TCR alpha and beta repertoires from monozygotic twins, unrelated adults of various ages and cord blood were deep-sequenced to test whether fetal clonotypes persist. Replicate twin experiments were performed at different times using different library preparation protocols to rule out contamination.

There are many counts of this clonotype. Which antigen it targets is not known. Per-base qualities were not stored, and no clone one base away is much larger. Study-wide findings and limitations: Out-of-frame TCR alpha sequences shared between twins showed an excess of low generation-probability sequences compared with coincidental sharing between unrelated individuals. Abundant cord blood beta clonotypes carried fewer insertions; young adult naive repertoires showed a weaker similar trend, while memory repertoires showed none. The excess sharing between twins in beta out-of-frame sequences was weaker because fewer shared sequences reduced the signal-to-noise ratio. Conclusions relied on cross-sectional statistical analysis, since the same donors could not be followed over many years. In monozygotic twins, recombination models systematically underestimated out-of-frame TCR alpha sharing, but the models matched the sharing seen between unrelated individuals. Invariant T cells such as MAIT and iNKT could partly confound zero-insertion analyses, though diverse VJ usage argued against this for most clonotypes.

From the cysteine up to the phenylalanine, the CDR3 has a length of 14 residues. CDR3 DNA only is kept here, 42 bases in frame from base 1. Unmatched junction bases come to 7, with V trimmed by 4 bases and J by 7 bases. CDR1 ENHRY and CDR2 SYGVKD are derived from the germline V gene. The library relied on 5' RACE. Reads for this sample came from an Illumina HiSeq 2000. A universal primer binding site was introduced by template switching, and a unique molecular identifier was present in the final cDNA, enabling accurate counting of TCR cDNA molecules. Specific primers in the conserved constant-segment region were used to synthesize first-strand cDNA for TCR alpha and beta chains. To control for contamination, every cDNA library carried two barcodes: a SMART-Mk sample barcode plus Illumina barcodes. TruSeq adapter sequences and Illumina sample barcodes were added in two successive PCR steps. The Illumina HiSeq platform was used with custom primers to sequence TCR alpha and beta cDNA libraries. Regarding the original processing steps: Unique molecular identifiers were extracted from raw reads with MiGEC, and CDR3 positions were determined with MiXCR. For each individual, recombination models were inferred using an EM algorithm with the repgenHMM and IGoR tools. Shared clonotype analysis was performed with the tcR package in R, normalizing sharing by the product of cloneset sizes. To study raw recombination free of thymic and clonal selection effects, out-of-frame nonproductive sequences were analyzed. The public sequencing data were trimmed at Q25 with fastp and processed into clonotypes with MiXCR by TCRdb, which kept only in-frame beta chains. Every CDR3 protein is listed once, alongside the most common genes and DNA of its rows. V and J calls and clone size were set by TCRdb, not the authors. Recorded for this sample are 410,000 or so distinct CDR3 sequences; about 18% of them occurred a single time. Jointly, the top ten make up 9% to 15% of the sample.

Every donor was a healthy Caucasian. Three unrelated non-twin adults were additionally sequenced: a male aged 18 to 30, a male aged 50 to 60 and a female aged 50 to 60. Using Miltenyi CD45RO+ enrichment and human naive T-cell isolation kits, memory (CD45RO+) and naive T cells were isolated from PBMC. The clonotype comes from a man aged 50 to 60 in good health. Sequenced material: naive T cells sorted from blood. The cell subset or site tag for this specimen amounts to: cells isolated with a human naive T-cell isolation kit. The rearranged chain carries TRBV10-3 and TRBJ1-5; 7 bases in between match TRBD1. The nucleotide sequence reads as follows: TGTGCCATCAGTGTCCAGGGGGGGAAGCAGCCCCAGCATTTT. The resulting protein is CAISVQGGKQPQHF.